The present entry profiles one T cell receptor beta chain with its context. Which antigen it targets is not known. No base-level quality is on record; no much larger clone is a single base apart. The data were taken from a study of cytomegalovirus exposure and HLA in healthy donors (dated by TCRdb to 2016 to 2017). In the study overall: An earlier analysis of several hundred of the donors reported approximately 300 Gb of sequence data and approximately 110 million unique TCR beta sequences from about 179 million T cells. Rather than drawing on any new phenotypic data, the later analysis identified candidate immune exposures from TCR beta sequences and the way those sequences occurred across donors. Both class I and class II loci were covered by HLA typing, at four-digit resolution. Along with the roughly 670-subject first cohort, a separate validation cohort of over a hundred different subjects was used. Of the 300 to 400 genotyped donors, 65% to 90% fell in the genetic ancestry cluster associated with self-reported Caucasian donors. Donor age, sex, ethnicity and CMV serostatus were collected together with the repertoire data. To predict cytomegalovirus infection status, the study combined high-throughput TCR immunosequencing, statistical association of individual TCRs with disease status, and machine learning. Every discovery cohort repertoire had been produced on one sequencing platform. In a later analysis, previously published TCR beta repertoires from about 640 donors were re-analyzed and high-resolution HLA genotyping was added so that TCR occurrence patterns could be studied. Across some 400 genotyped donors of the cohort, an average of approximately 220,000 unique TCR beta nucleotide sequences per donor were sequenced, and 15% to 20% of those sequences were non-productive. In a later genetic analysis, genome-wide SNP genotypes for about 65% of the roughly 700 donors were used, and that subset was treated as a discovery cohort. Around 320 gigabases of sequencing data and 78 million or so unique TCR sequences were included in an early release covering under 650 HLA-typed donors. The number of typed donors differed by locus: roughly 620-640 for A, B, C, DRB1 and DQB1; 522 for DQA1; around 580 for DPA1; and roughly 450 for DPB1. Because of strong linkage in the cohort, roughly five DR-DQ haplotypes were treated as single units for association and clustering. The T cell repertoires of several hundred subjects were profiled by immunosequencing and related to cytomegalovirus serostatus. In an earlier analysis of 500 to 650 of the donors, high-throughput TCR beta sequencing was used to judge whether each TCR beta V gene segment behaved as functional or pseudogenic. The study aimed to test whether cataloging public T cell receptors could reveal signatures of past pathogen exposure.

V is cut by 6 bases and J by 8 bases, and the space between the germline ends is 7 bases. The germline V gene provides CDR1 MNHNS and CDR2 SASEGT. The CDR3 runs 10 amino acids, cysteine and phenylalanine included. Only the CDR3 DNA is retained, 30 bases long and in frame from the first base. Overall study results and their limits: Correlated functional status among segregating V segments might be attributable to linkage disequilibrium, but an unknown experimental factor could not be ruled out. In vitro tests confirmed that a few of the cytomegalovirus-associated TCR beta chains recognize cytomegalovirus antigens. In a later analysis, TCR association rates were found to vary across HLA loci, with the most associated TCRs seen for DRB1 alleles and the fewest for HLA-C alleles. It was suggested by the authors that the approach could potentially be generalized to other disease states and immunological phenotypes. A further reported finding was that TCR beta sequences accurately predicted the HLA-A and HLA-B alleles for most subjects in the first cohort. Because HLA typing was unavailable for some donors at each locus, only the typed subset was used in association tests. In a later analysis, HLA-associated TCR beta chains showed more clonal expansion and lower generation probabilities than non-associated chains that were equally common. Broadly in line with IMGT annotations, most TCR beta V segments showed up in productive rearrangements about 87% or about 30% of the time in an earlier analysis of approximately 640 of the donors. According to a later analysis, parvovirus B19, influenza, CMV and Epstein-Barr virus appeared linked to several top co-occurrence clusters. According to a later genetic analysis, donors in an Asian-associated ancestry cluster had fewer N-insertions in productive TCRs than the approximately 650-donor mean. In a later genetic analysis, a missense DCLRE1C variant was associated with V-gene and J-gene trimming of TCR beta chains, and the association was replicated in an independent cohort. Most TCR sequences were observed very rarely across donors, whereas some public TCRs were present in many individuals. Because counts were too low, 15 or so rarely observed V segments, including chromosome 9 orphons, were excluded from the earlier analysis of 500 to 700 of the donors. Only TCR beta chains were sequenced in this cohort, and the absence of alpha or paired-chain data limited detectable features. At a false discovery rate of 0.05, a later analysis linked some 18,000 TCR beta sequences to specific HLA alleles. The study gave a list of under 200 TCR beta chains associated with cytomegalovirus. A later analysis found that most CMV-associated TCR beta chains appeared HLA-restricted, with HLA associations seemingly driven largely by CMV exposure. Some IMGT-functional V segments, including TRBV6-2 and TRBV6-3, could not be distinguished by the 87-base-pair reads and were therefore excluded. CMV serostatus was the only immune exposure information available for the cohort. Presence/absence analyses assumed roughly uniform sequencing depth across donors, an assumption that may not hold. A group of highly shared sequence variants was considered likely to be a technical artifact of the sequencing pipeline. When HLA alleles, especially DR and DQ, strongly co-occurred, attributing TCR associations to individual alleles was difficult. In both the original and validation cohorts, the classifier was reported to diagnose cytomegalovirus status with high specificity and sensitivity.

The cohort was made up of about 610 healthy bone marrow donors. All cohort members were sampled while nominally healthy, although unrecorded immune exposures were likely present. The donor tested CMV seropositive and was one of the 289 seropositive cohort members. A peripheral blood sample was provided by each donor, and peripheral blood mononuclear cells were used for TCR beta sequencing. The Qiagen DNeasy Blood Extraction Kit was used to extract genomic DNA from the blood cell samples. The library was produced with the immunoSEQ multiplex PCR assay. For the multiplex PCR, a mixture combining 60 forward primers for TCR Vbeta segments and 13 reverse primers for TCR Jbeta segments was used. Amplification of the CDR3 region of rearranged TCR beta genes was performed with a multiplex PCR assay on genomic DNA. The Illumina HiSeq System was used to sequence the amplified TCR beta libraries as 87-base-pair reads. The source study handled its data this way. In a later analysis, tens of millions of unique TCR beta chains were counted across the roughly 700 repertoires, and approximately 9.9 million of these chains were shared by at least two donors. Raw reads were error-corrected and collapsed into unique sequences with a nearest-neighbor algorithm that merged closely related sequences to remove PCR and sequencing errors. Alignment of CDR3 sequences to IMGT reference sequences was used to assign V, D and J gene segments. For a sequence to be retained, a match of at least six nucleotides was required to both a V gene segment and a J gene segment. Rearrangements were called productive when the CDR3 lacked stop codons and stayed in frame with V and J; all others were non-productive. Following IMGT convention, CDR3 was defined as the stretch from the second conserved V-encoded cysteine up to the conserved J-encoded phenylalanine. In an earlier analysis of roughly 580 of the donors, sequences lacking an unambiguous match to a single V gene segment were excluded. In an earlier analysis of some 590 of the donors, a V segment was called functional when productive rearrangements were above 56.7%, and segregating when the standard deviation between donors exceeded 5%. A statistical classification framework was built to diagnose cytomegalovirus status from the catalog of TCR beta chain sequences. In a later analysis, V and J genes were assigned by comparing TCR nucleotide sequences against IMGT/GENE-DB human TR gene sequences. In a later analysis, CDR3 sequences and most-parsimonious VDJ recombination scenarios were assigned using the TCRdist pipeline. In a later analysis, each TCR beta chain was defined by its CDR3 amino acid sequence together with its V-gene family, and reads without a unique V-gene family were excluded. A later analysis removed 592 highly shared, low-generation-probability nucleotide sequences to deal with suspected cross-contamination and a sequencing artifact. For each public chain, a later analysis derived a clonal expansion index from normalized ranks of inferred template counts within each repertoire. A later analysis computed generation probabilities with a VDJ recombination model fitted to out-of-frame rearrangements, and checked the results against IGoR. Hypergeometric tests were used in a later analysis to score TCR-TCR, TCR-HLA and TCR-CMV co-occurrence, with a repertoire-size bias correction applied to the TCR pairs. False discovery rates were estimated in a later analysis by permuting HLA or CMV assignments 20 times. In a later analysis, co-occurring TCRs were grouped using DBSCAN, and TCRdist sequence similarity was added for clustering within HLA-allele-positive subsets. Repertoires with fewer than 30,000 or more than 120,000 public chains, plus five repertoires with anomalous nucleotide sharing, were excluded from co-occurrence clustering. Held by TCRdb, this immuneACCESS table contains in-frame sequences only and omits some clones. Under half of the omission traces to an unresolved V gene where checked; the cause of the rest is unknown. V, J and clone size are taken as reported in that table, and D and trimming were inferred from the DNA itself. Recorded for this sample are about 160,000 clones; approximately 80% of them occurred a single time. The ten largest clones capture about 9.9% of the sample.

The sequencing input was PBMCs. Recombination linked TRBV6-1 to TRBJ2-5, with the D segment identity uncertain. This clonotype originated in a young man in good health and CMV-seropositive. The sequenced DNA: TGTGCCAGCAGATTTAAAACCCAGTACTTC. It codes for CASRFKTQYF.